This T cell receptor beta chain was observed in a study of circulating and synovial CD4+ cells in juvenile arthritis. Profiling relied on immunoSEQ multiplex PCR, and the TCRdb table lists in-frame clones only, not all of them. The table shows fewer than 40,000 clones, with roughly 96% occurring only once. This CDR3 has 15 residues. Trimming took off 2 bases at V and 5 bases at J, with 16 bases between the two ends. The germline CDR1 and CDR2 sequences are SGHDT and YYEEEE. The sequence came from a human donor with juvenile idiopathic arthritis. This chain connects TRBV5-6 to TRBJ1-2, with D perhaps matching TRBD1 (5 bases). The sequenced sample consisted of CD4+ T cells from blood. The CDR3, as DNA: TGTGCCAGCAGCTTAGATACAGGCTCTAGATATGGCTACACCTTC. This translates into CASSLDTGSRYGYTF.